A single sample gave rise to the 32 T cell receptor beta chains below, sequenced in a study of T cell repertoires and HLA-DP antigens. Repertoires were generated with immunoSEQ multiplex PCR, while TCRdb's copy carries only in-frame clones and drops some. The sample lists approximately 89,000 clones, roughly nine tenths occurring once. The antigens for these receptors are not known. Sequencing input: CD4+ T cells from PBMCs. These receptors came from a man in his forties or fifties in good health and CMV-seronegative.

Turning to this clone: One junction end disagrees with the germline gene, perhaps due to a read error. The chain uses TRBV11-2 and TRBJ2-5; D is undetermined. There are 12 residues in the CDR3. Germline-derived CDR1 and CDR2 are SGHAT and FQNNGV. CDR3 protein: CASSRALEAQYF. The CDR3 DNA reads TGTGCCAGCAGCCGAGCGCTAGAGGCCCAGTACTTC.

This chain joins TRBV19 and TRBJ2-7, with TRBD2 matching 8 bases. There are 13 residues in the CDR3. J lost 5 bases, V lost 10 bases, and 10 bases had no gene match. CDR1 is LNHDA and CDR2 is SQIVND in the germline V gene (reference sequence). The CDR3 loop reads CATRSGSNDEQYF. CDR3 bases: TGTGCCACCCGAAGCGGGAGTAACGACGAGCAGTACTTC.

This clone came up once. The gene calls are TRBV9 and TRBJ2-7, with D possibly being TRBD1 (7 bases). V was pared by 0 bases and J by 0 bases, with 16 bases between. The CDR3 has 17 amino acids. Germline loops: CDR1 SGDLS, CDR2 YYNGEE. CDR3 coding DNA: TGTGCCAGCAGCGTAGGAGGGGTGCAGGGGGGCTCCTACGAGCAGTACTTC. Its translation: CASSVGGVQGGSYEQYF.

The rearrangement uses TRBV15 and TRBJ2-7, with 7 bases matching TRBD1. The length of the CDR3 is 14 residues. Per the germline V gene, CDR1 is LNHNV and CDR2 is YYDKDF (reference sequence). The J segment lost 3 bases and the V segment lost 3 bases, leaving 5 bases of the junction unmatched. CDR3 in DNA: TGTGCCACCAGCAGCTACAGGGGTTTCTACGAGCAGTACTTC. It codes for CATSSYRGFYEQYF.

V gene TRBV27 combines with J gene TRBJ2-2, with D unresolved. Germline V CDR1 and CDR2: MNHEY, SMNVEV (reference sequence). V lost 8 bases and J 1 base, leaving 8 bases between the germline ends. This CDR3 is built from 13 residues. CDR3 in DNA: TGTGCCAGCGGTCCCTGGAACACCGGGGAGCTGTTTTTT. Translation: CASGPWNTGELFF.

The chain recombines TRBV10-3 with TRBJ2-1, with a tentative D call TRBD2 (6 bases). CDR3 length equals 13 residues. CDR1 ENHRY and CDR2 SYGVKD come from the germline V gene. The ends were cut back, 9 bases at V and 5 bases at J, with 14 bases in the middle. The CDR3 loop reads CAIGTGPNNEQFF. In DNA, the CDR3 is TGTGCCATAGGGACTGGACCCAACAATGAGCAGTTCTTC.

V gene TRBV15 combines with J gene TRBJ2-7; D ambiguous. CDR1 is LNHNV and CDR2 is YYDKDF in the germline V gene (reference sequence). The CDR3 is 15 amino acids. V shed 1 base and J shed 0 bases, with 10 bases lying between them. CDR3 in DNA: TGTGCCACCAGCAGAGTCGGTACCGCCTCCTACGAGCAGTACTTC. Its translation is CATSRVGTASYEQYF.

V gene TRBV6-5 combines with J gene TRBJ1-1, with D unclear. The CDR3 sequence is 12 residues long. Germline V gene lookup returns CDR1 MNHEY and CDR2 SVGAGI. Trimming pared 6 bases from V and 8 bases from J, leaving 13 bases between. The CDR3 sequence: CASRPTAREAFF. The CDR3 bases are TGTGCCAGCAGGCCGACGGCACGGGAAGCTTTCTTT.

V gene TRBV29-1 combines with J gene TRBJ1-1; D perhaps matches TRBD1 (5 bases). This CDR3 is built from 12 residues. CDR1 is SQVTM and CDR2 is ANQGSEA in the germline V gene. Between the trimmed V and J ends, which lost 4 bases and 1 base, there was a span of 7 bases. The CDR3 is CSVAGSNTEAFF. The CDR3 nucleotides read TGCAGCGTTGCAGGGTCGAACACTGAAGCTTTCTTT.

The CDR3 is CASSTRDRGNYGYTF. CDR3 bases: TGTGCCAGTAGTACCAGGGACAGGGGGAACTATGGCTACACCTTC. The chain combines TRBV19 with TRBJ1-2, with 11 bases identical to TRBD1. Germline V CDR1 and CDR2: LNHDA, SQIVND (reference sequence). The CDR3 consists of 15 residues. V was pared by 4 bases and J by 2 bases, with 3 bases of the junction left unmatched.

The J gene is TRBJ1-1, the V gene TRBV19, with 8 nucleotides matching TRBD1. CDR3 size: 15 residues. The V and J ends lost 3 bases and 3 bases, in that order; junction bases with no gene match: 6. The germline gives CDR1 LNHDA, CDR2 SQIVND (reference sequence). The CDR3 bases are TGTGCCAGTAGTATGGATATACAGGGGGACACTGAAGCTTTCTTT. This gives the protein CASSMDIQGDTEAFF.

The chain carries TRBV5-1 and TRBJ2-5; D gene ambiguous. There are 15 residues in the CDR3. Germline V lookup: CDR1 SGHRS, CDR2 YFSETQ. Trimming shortened V by 4 bases and J by 2 bases, and 15 bases separated the two germline ends. CDR3 loop: CASSVGRAGQETQYF. The CDR3 bases are TGCGCCAGCAGCGTCGGACGGGCCGGTCAAGAGACCCAGTACTTC. The variable domain in full, with the rest retrieved from reference TRBV5-1 and TRBJ2-5, is KAGVTQTPRYLIKTRGQQVTLSCSPISGHRSVSWYQQTPGQGLQFLFEYFSETQRNKGNFPGRFSGRQFSNSRSEMNVSTLELGDSALYLCASSVGRAGQETQYFGPGTRLLVL.

This clone was seen only a few times. This rearrangement joins TRBV5-1 to TRBJ2-3, with 7 bases identical to TRBD2. The CDR3 runs 16 residues. The V gene end was trimmed by 4 bases and the J gene end by 0 bases; junction bases not matched to a gene: 8. Germline V lookup: CDR1 SGHRS, CDR2 YFSETQ. CDR3 sequence reads: CASSDSYGRSTDTQYF. CDR3 bases: TGCGCCAGCAGCGACTCTTACGGGAGGAGCACAGATACGCAGTATTTT.

The rearrangement joins TRBV9 to TRBJ2-5, with 10 bases lining up with TRBD2. Germline CDR1 and CDR2: SGDLS and YYNGEE. CDR3 length: 17 residues. V was pared by 0 bases and J by 1 base, with 6 bases of the junction left unmatched. The CDR3 region is CASSVELAGRAQETQYF. The CDR3 DNA reads as TGTGCCAGCAGCGTAGAACTAGCGGGACGCGCCCAAGAGACCCAGTACTTC.

The chain carries TRBV29-1 and TRBJ2-3; 7 bases are shared with TRBD1. The CDR3 is 11 amino acids. Germline values: CDR1 SQVTM, CDR2 ANQGSEA. The CDR3 reads CHRGSTDTQYF. CDR3 nucleotides: TGCCACAGGGGTAGCACAGATACGCAGTATTTT.

The V gene is TRBV7-2, the J gene TRBJ2-2; D is possibly TRBD1 (6 bases). The CDR3 consists of 15 residues. The germline V gene has CDR1 SGHTA and CDR2 FQGNSA. V dropped 4 bases and J dropped 7 bases, with 16 bases sitting between them. CDR3 nucleotide sequence: TGTGCCAGCAGCTCAGGACAGCCAGGGAGCGGGGAGCTGTTTTTT. Amino acid sequence: CASSSGQPGSGELFF. Full variable domain (remainder filled in from reference TRBV7-2 and TRBJ2-2): GAGVSQSPSNKVTEKGKDVELRCDPISGHTALYWYRQSLGQGLEFLIYFQGNSAPDKSGLPSDRFSAERTGGSVSTLTIQRTQQEDSAVYLCASSSGQPGSGELFFGEGSRLTVL.

V is TRBV7-6 and J is TRBJ2-2, with 9 bases identical to TRBD1. The CDR3 is 17 residues long. Germline CDR1 SGHVS, CDR2 FNYEAQ. The V gene end was trimmed by 2 bases and the J gene end by 2 bases; junction bases not matched to a gene: 6. DNA for the CDR3: TGTGCCAGCAGCTTACCCCGGACAGGGGTTAACACCGGGGAGCTGTTTTTT. This translates into CASSLPRTGVNTGELFF.

The V call is TRBV5-1, the J call TRBJ2-7, with D tentatively TRBD1 (5 bases). CDR3 length equals 13 residues. V was shortened by 2 bases and J by 3 bases, with 9 bases between the two germline ends. CDR1 SGHRS and CDR2 YFSETQ come from the germline V gene. CDR3 region: CASSLQEHYEQYF. The CDR3 DNA sequence: TGCGCCAGCAGCTTACAGGAGCACTACGAGCAGTACTTC.

In nucleotides, the CDR3 is TGCGCCAGCAGTGAGTCCCGGGGGCGCACCGGGGAGCTGTTTTTT. Its translation: CASSESRGRTGELFF. The chain recombines TRBV10-2 with TRBJ2-2; possibly TRBD1 or TRBD2 for D (6 bases each). Germline V lookup: CDR1 WSHSY, CDR2 SAAADI. V was cut by 0 bases and J by 4 bases, with 9 bases left in between. The CDR3 is 15 amino acids.

There are a few counts of this clone. V usage is TRBV18 and J usage is TRBJ2-7; D is possibly TRBD1 (6 bases). The CDR3 spans 13 residues. Per the germline V gene, CDR1 is KGHSH and CDR2 is LQKENI. V was clipped by 6 bases and J by 5 bases, with 14 bases between them. CDR3 region: CASSLTDSHEQYF. DNA for the CDR3: TGTGCCAGCTCGCTGACGGACAGTCACGAGCAGTACTTC.

This clone was recorded only once. CDR3 residues: CASSLVLAGLADTQYF. As DNA, the CDR3 is TGTGCCAGCAGCTTAGTATTGGCGGGGTTGGCAGATACGCAGTATTTT. The chain employs TRBV11-2 and TRBJ2-3; TRBD2 is a possible D gene (6 bases). V lost 1 base and J 4 bases, leaving 15 bases between the germline ends. CDR1 SGHAT and CDR2 FQNNGV come from the germline V gene. The CDR3 is made up of 16 amino acids.

The chain has TRBV25-1 and TRBJ2-5, with D perhaps TRBD1 (5 bases). Germline CDR1 is MGHDK and CDR2 is SYGVNS. The CDR3 extends over 15 amino acids. Trimming took off 0 bases at V and 2 bases at J, with 10 bases between the two ends. CDR3 sequence: CASSEYWGQQETQYF. As DNA, the CDR3 is TGTGCCAGCAGTGAATATTGGGGCCAGCAAGAGACCCAGTACTTC.

The gene calls are TRBV9 and TRBJ2-1; no reliable D call. CDR3 length: 13 amino acids. In germline, CDR1 is SGDLS, CDR2 YYNGEE. The V end was cut by 0 bases, the J end by 4 bases, with 5 bases between. The CDR3 sequence: CASSVDYYNEQFF. Written as DNA, the CDR3 is TGTGCCAGCAGCGTAGACTATTACAATGAGCAGTTCTTC.

This chain connects TRBV5-8 to TRBJ1-5; D might be TRBD1 (5 bases). Germline V gives CDR1 SGHTS, CDR2 YDEGEE. CDR3 length equals 17 residues. With 0 bases removed from V and 0 bases from J, the gap between germline ends came to 13 bases. CDR3 sequence (DNA): TGTGCCAGCAGCTTGGGCCAGGGAGCCCTTAGCAATCAGCCCCAGCATTTT. Amino acids: CASSLGQGALSNQPQHF.

The chain couples TRBV7-2 to TRBJ1-5, with D perhaps TRBD1 (5 bases). From germline, CDR1 is SGHTA and CDR2 FQGNSA. The CDR3 contains 14 residues. V was trimmed by 5 bases and J by 3 bases, leaving 11 bases between them. The CDR3 DNA reads TGTGCCAGCAGCGTGTGGGGGGTCAATCAGCCCCAGCATTTT. Amino acid sequence: CASSVWGVNQPQHF.

This chain joins TRBV18 and TRBJ1-2; TRBD1 matches 8 bases. From germline, CDR1 is KGHSH and CDR2 LQKENI. The CDR3 consists of 14 residues. Unmatched junction bases numbered 4, after V lost 3 bases and J lost 4 bases. The CDR3 coding sequence is TGTGCCAGCTCACCCGGACAGGGCGGCTATGGCTACACCTTC. Amino acid sequence: CASSPGQGGYGYTF.

The chain recombines TRBV28 with TRBJ1-5; D gene unclear. The CDR3 is 14 amino acids. Trimming cost V 2 bases and J 4 bases, with 9 bases left between them. Germline assignment: CDR1 MDHEN and CDR2 SYDVKM. Written as DNA, the CDR3 is TGTGCCAGCAGTTTAATAGGAGGAAATCAGCCCCAGCATTTT. This translates into CASSLIGGNQPQHF.

This sequence joins TRBV10-1 and TRBJ2-2; D may be TRBD1 or TRBD2 (6 bases each). The CDR3 is 15 amino acids. The ends were cut back, 5 bases at V and 1 base at J, with 11 bases in the middle. In germline, CDR1 is WNHNN, CDR2 SYGVQD (reference sequence). The CDR3: CASSRTAGNTGELFF. The DNA for the CDR3 is TGCGCCAGCAGTCGGACAGCGGGGAACACCGGGGAGCTGTTTTTT.

This sequence joins TRBV30 and TRBJ2-1, with D perhaps assigned TRBD1 or TRBD2 (5 bases each). The CDR3 length is 14 residues. CDR1 GTSNPN and CDR2 SVGIG come from the germline V gene (reference sequence). V was cut by 4 bases and J by 7 bases, with 17 bases left in between. The CDR3 region has the DNA TGTGCCTGGAAGGGACCCCGAACGGGGAATGAGCAGTTCTTC. This gives the protein CAWKGPRTGNEQFF.

The chain is built from TRBV19 and TRBJ2-2; 8 nucleotides agree with TRBD2. The CDR3 extends over 15 amino acids. V shed 4 bases, J shed 6 bases, and the junction held 7 bases outside the gene matches. Germline CDR1 is LNHDA and CDR2 is SQIVND (reference sequence). CDR3 loop: CASSKSGGVAGELFF. The CDR3 nucleotides are TGTGCCAGTAGTAAATCGGGAGGGGTTGCCGGGGAGCTGTTTTTT. Full variable domain (remainder filled in from reference TRBV19 and TRBJ2-2): DGGITQSPKYLFRKEGQNVTLSCEQNLNHDAMYWYRQDPGQGLRLIYYSQIVNDFQKGDIAEGYSVSREKKESFPLTVTSAQKNPTAFYLCASSKSGGVAGELFFGEGSRLTVL.

The CDR3 loop reads CASTRPTGSSSQPQHF. CDR3 coding DNA: TGTGCCAGCACCCGGCCCACAGGGAGTAGTAGTCAGCCCCAGCATTTT. The chain is built from TRBV6-6 and TRBJ1-5; a possible D gene is TRBD1 (6 bases). The germline gives CDR1 MNHNY, CDR2 SVGAGI (reference sequence). The CDR3 runs 16 residues. V shed 7 bases and J shed 6 bases, with 22 bases lying between them.

This sequence joins TRBV9 and TRBJ1-6, with unresolved D. Trimming left V 6 bases short and J 6 bases short, with 13 bases between. This CDR3 region has 14 residues. Germline V gene sequence: CDR1 SGDLS, CDR2 YYNGEE. CDR3 protein: CASTRGAGNSPLHF. As DNA, the CDR3 is TGTGCCAGCACTCGTGGCGCAGGTAATTCACCCCTCCACTTT.